Listed below are T cell receptor beta chains from one sample, sequenced in a study of control samples from healthy donors and cancer patients. TCRdb's table, derived via immunoSEQ multiplex PCR, lists solely in-frame clones and lacks some. Here the sample spans around 110,000 clones, 85% to 90% being singletons. Sequenced: PBMCs. These receptors all stem from a woman aged 50 to 65 with colorectal cancer. Both conserved end residues are part of each CDR3. The order of the fields is D gene, clone size, J gene, V gene, CDR3 protein, CDR3 DNA. D genes are given only for firm matches. Clone size is not always given. Where it is, it says once, few, many or a class for expanded clones.

D gene: .
clone size: .
J gene: TRBJ1-1
V gene: TRBV11-2
CDR3 protein: CASSLVSETEAFF
CDR3 DNA: TGTGCCAGCAGCTTAGTATCCGAGACTGAAGCTTTCTTT

D gene: TRBD2
clone size: .
J gene: TRBJ2-1
V gene: TRBV6-2/TRBV6-3
CDR3 protein: CASSYSGPSGGAYEQFF
CDR3 DNA: TGTGCCAGCAGTTACTCGGGCCCTAGCGGGGGGGCCTATGAGCAGTTCTTC

D gene: .
clone size: .
J gene: TRBJ2-6
V gene: TRBV19
CDR3 protein: CASSNFGSGANVLTF
CDR3 DNA: TGTGCCAGTAGTAATTTCGGCTCTGGGGCCAACGTCCTGACTTTC

D gene: .
clone size: .
J gene: TRBJ2-5
V gene: TRBV5-1
CDR3 protein: CASSFTSRLEETQYF
CDR3 DNA: TGCGCCAGCAGCTTCACTAGTCGACTTGAAGAGACCCAGTACTTC

D gene: .
clone size: once
J gene: TRBJ2-7
V gene: TRBV5-4
CDR3 protein: CASSLRSRAKGEQYF
CDR3 DNA: TGTGCCAGCAGCTTGCGGTCCAGGGCGAAGGGAGAGCAGTACTTC

D gene: TRBD1
clone size: .
J gene: TRBJ2-1
V gene: TRBV27
CDR3 protein: CAISTSRDRGPYNEQFF
CDR3 DNA: TGTGCCATCTCAACATCCCGGGACAGGGGGCCGTACAATGAGCAGTTCTTC

D gene: .
clone size: .
J gene: TRBJ2-7
V gene: TRBV6-5
CDR3 protein: CASRPSRGNYEQYF
CDR3 DNA: TGTGCCAGCAGACCCAGCAGGGGAAACTACGAGCAGTACTTC

D gene: TRBD2
clone size: .
J gene: TRBJ2-3
V gene: TRBV7-2
CDR3 protein: CASSTSGRAFTDTQYF
CDR3 DNA: TGTGCCAGCAGCACTAGCGGGAGGGCCTTCACAGATACGCAGTATTTT

D gene: TRBD1
clone size: .
J gene: TRBJ1-6
V gene: TRBV18
CDR3 protein: CASSPGTGAGRSSPLHF
CDR3 DNA: TGTGCCAGCTCACCAGGGACAGGGGCCGGTAGAAGCTCACCCCTCCACTTT

D gene: TRBD1
clone size: .
J gene: TRBJ2-2
V gene: TRBV6-1
CDR3 protein: CASSEGTGATGELFF
CDR3 DNA: TGTGCCAGCAGTGAAGGGACAGGGGCCACCGGGGAGCTGTTTTTT

D gene: .
clone size: .
J gene: TRBJ1-2
V gene: TRBV19
CDR3 protein: CASSRSYPEDGYTF
CDR3 DNA: TGTGCCAGTAGTAGGTCGTATCCAGAGGATGGCTACACCTTC

D gene: TRBD1
clone size: .
J gene: TRBJ2-1
V gene: TRBV24-1
CDR3 protein: CATSDWTGYNEQFF
CDR3 DNA: TGTGCCACCAGTGATTGGACAGGGTACAATGAGCAGTTCTTC

D gene: .
clone size: .
J gene: TRBJ2-7
V gene: TRBV19
CDR3 protein: CASSMGLVYEQYF
CDR3 DNA: TGTGCCAGTAGTATGGGACTTGTCTACGAGCAGTACTTC

D gene: .
clone size: .
J gene: TRBJ2-3
V gene: TRBV30
CDR3 protein: CAWSRLSSGGTDTQYF
CDR3 DNA: TGTGCCTGGAGCCGCCTCTCTTCCGGGGGCACAGATACGCAGTATTTT

D gene: TRBD1
clone size: .
J gene: TRBJ2-6
V gene: TRBV3-1/TRBV3-2
CDR3 protein: CASSFHFPGGIGANVLTF
CDR3 DNA: TGTGCCAGCAGCTTTCACTTCCCAGGGGGCATTGGGGCCAACGTCCTGACTTTC

D gene: .
clone size: .
J gene: TRBJ2-2
V gene: TRBV11-3
CDR3 protein: CASSPRVNTGELFF
CDR3 DNA: TGTGCCAGCAGCCCCAGGGTGAACACCGGGGAGCTGTTTTTT

D gene: TRBD1
clone size: .
J gene: TRBJ2-3
V gene: TRBV2
CDR3 protein: CASSEGQGTTDTQYF
CDR3 DNA: TGTGCCAGCAGTGAGGGACAGGGTACGACAGATACGCAGTATTTT

D gene: TRBD2
clone size: .
J gene: TRBJ2-5
V gene: TRBV4-1
CDR3 protein: CASSQDTSGMGETQYF
CDR3 DNA: TGCGCCAGCAGCCAAGATACTAGCGGGATGGGAGAGACCCAGTACTTC

D gene: .
clone size: .
J gene: TRBJ2-1
V gene: TRBV2
CDR3 protein: CASSDRRSSYNEQFF
CDR3 DNA: TGTGCCAGCAGCGACAGGAGGAGCTCCTACAATGAGCAGTTCTTC

D gene: TRBD1
clone size: .
J gene: TRBJ2-5
V gene: TRBV9
CDR3 protein: CASSLSLGTGEQTQYF
CDR3 DNA: TGTGCCAGCAGCTTAAGCCTCGGGACAGGGGAACAGACCCAGTACTTC

D gene: .
clone size: .
J gene: TRBJ1-1
V gene: TRBV2
CDR3 protein: CASSALAAGMNTEAFF
CDR3 DNA: TGTGCCAGCAGTGCCCTTGCAGCCGGGATGAACACTGAAGCTTTCTTT

D gene: .
clone size: .
J gene: TRBJ2-5
V gene: TRBV12-3/TRBV12-4
CDR3 protein: CASSFQETQYF
CDR3 DNA: TGTGCCAGCAGTTTTCAAGAGACCCAGTACTTC

D gene: .
clone size: .
J gene: TRBJ2-6
V gene: TRBV5-4
CDR3 protein: CASSFFSGANVLTF
CDR3 DNA: TGTGCCAGCAGCTTTTTCTCTGGGGCCAACGTCCTGACTTTC

D gene: .
clone size: .
J gene: TRBJ1-2
V gene: TRBV19
CDR3 protein: CASSPTGSELDYGYTF
CDR3 DNA: TGTGCCAGTAGTCCCACAGGATCTGAATTGGACTATGGCTACACCTTC

D gene: .
clone size: few
J gene: TRBJ2-3
V gene: TRBV5-6
CDR3 protein: CASSLTGYGTDTQYF
CDR3 DNA: TGTGCCAGCAGCTTGACAGGGTATGGCACAGATACGCAGTATTTT

D gene: TRBD2
clone size: .
J gene: TRBJ2-1
V gene: TRBV3-1/TRBV3-2
CDR3 protein: CASSLRLAHEQFF
CDR3 DNA: TGTGCCAGCAGCCTTCGACTAGCCCATGAGCAGTTCTTC

D gene: .
clone size: .
J gene: TRBJ2-7
V gene: TRBV30
CDR3 protein: CAFARNYEQYF
CDR3 DNA: TGTGCCTTCGCGCGGAACTACGAGCAGTACTTC

D gene: .
clone size: .
J gene: TRBJ1-2
V gene: TRBV12-3/TRBV12-4
CDR3 protein: CASSYRVSGYTF
CDR3 DNA: TGTGCCAGCAGCTACAGGGTTTCGGGCTACACCTTC

D gene: .
clone size: .
J gene: TRBJ1-2
V gene: TRBV7-9
CDR3 protein: CASMRPPAGYGYTF
CDR3 DNA: TGTGCCAGCATGCGCCCGCCAGCCGGCTATGGCTACACCTTC

D gene: TRBD1
clone size: .
J gene: TRBJ1-2
V gene: TRBV6-5
CDR3 protein: CASSRGQQNYGYTF
CDR3 DNA: TGTGCCAGCAGCCGGGGACAGCAGAACTATGGCTACACCTTC

D gene: .
clone size: .
J gene: TRBJ1-1
V gene: TRBV6-5
CDR3 protein: CASSYSSGRPPEAFF
CDR3 DNA: TGTGCCAGCAGTTACTCGTCCGGGAGACCCCCTGAAGCTTTCTTT

D gene: .
clone size: .
J gene: TRBJ2-1
V gene: TRBV12-5
CDR3 protein: CASGGGPYNEQFF
CDR3 DNA: TGTGCTAGTGGTGGGGGGCCATACAATGAGCAGTTCTTC

D gene: .
clone size: .
J gene: TRBJ1-5
V gene: TRBV28
CDR3 protein: CASSIRTDADSNQPQHF
CDR3 DNA: TGTGCCAGCAGTATAAGGACGGACGCTGATAGCAATCAGCCCCAGCATTTT

D gene: TRBD2
clone size: .
J gene: TRBJ2-3
V gene: TRBV19
CDR3 protein: CASSRWTSGRTDTQYF
CDR3 DNA: TGTGCCAGTAGTAGGTGGACTAGCGGTCGCACAGATACGCAGTATTTT

D gene: .
clone size: .
J gene: TRBJ1-6
V gene: TRBV5-1
CDR3 protein: CASSLDLPGDSPLHF
CDR3 DNA: TGCGCCAGCAGCTTGGACTTACCAGGAGATTCACCCCTCCACTTT

D gene: .
clone size: once
J gene: TRBJ2-2
V gene: TRBV10-3
CDR3 protein: CAISEGVGTGELFF
CDR3 DNA: TGTGCCATCTCCGAGGGGGTTGGCACCGGGGAGCTGTTTTTT

D gene: .
clone size: .
J gene: TRBJ2-7
V gene: TRBV2
CDR3 protein: CASSGRRRETEQYF
CDR3 DNA: TGTGCCAGCAGTGGGAGACGCCGTGAGACCGAGCAGTACTTC

D gene: TRBD1
clone size: .
J gene: TRBJ1-2
V gene: TRBV10-2
CDR3 protein: CASRTGDYGYTF
CDR3 DNA: TGCGCCAGCAGGACAGGGGATTATGGCTACACCTTC

D gene: .
clone size: .
J gene: TRBJ2-1
V gene: TRBV6-6
CDR3 protein: CASSRHYLEAGSYNEQFF
CDR3 DNA: TGTGCCAGCAGTCGACACTATCTAGAGGCTGGGTCCTACAATGAGCAGTTCTTC

D gene: .
clone size: .
J gene: TRBJ2-3
V gene: TRBV2
CDR3 protein: CASISTGTFTDTQYF
CDR3 DNA: TGTGCCAGCATTTCGACAGGAACCTTCACAGATACGCAGTATTTT

D gene: .
clone size: .
J gene: TRBJ1-2
V gene: TRBV3-1/TRBV3-2
CDR3 protein: CASSQEPGDYGYTF
CDR3 DNA: TGTGCCAGCAGCCAAGAGCCTGGCGACTATGGCTACACCTTC

D gene: TRBD2
clone size: .
J gene: TRBJ2-5
V gene: TRBV10-1
CDR3 protein: CASSDGGVGTQYF
CDR3 DNA: TGCGCCAGCAGTGATGGGGGGGTAGGGACCCAGTACTTC

D gene: .
clone size: .
J gene: TRBJ1-2
V gene: TRBV6-5
CDR3 protein: CASKWGPNYGYTF
CDR3 DNA: TGTGCCAGCAAGTGGGGACCTAACTATGGCTACACCTTC